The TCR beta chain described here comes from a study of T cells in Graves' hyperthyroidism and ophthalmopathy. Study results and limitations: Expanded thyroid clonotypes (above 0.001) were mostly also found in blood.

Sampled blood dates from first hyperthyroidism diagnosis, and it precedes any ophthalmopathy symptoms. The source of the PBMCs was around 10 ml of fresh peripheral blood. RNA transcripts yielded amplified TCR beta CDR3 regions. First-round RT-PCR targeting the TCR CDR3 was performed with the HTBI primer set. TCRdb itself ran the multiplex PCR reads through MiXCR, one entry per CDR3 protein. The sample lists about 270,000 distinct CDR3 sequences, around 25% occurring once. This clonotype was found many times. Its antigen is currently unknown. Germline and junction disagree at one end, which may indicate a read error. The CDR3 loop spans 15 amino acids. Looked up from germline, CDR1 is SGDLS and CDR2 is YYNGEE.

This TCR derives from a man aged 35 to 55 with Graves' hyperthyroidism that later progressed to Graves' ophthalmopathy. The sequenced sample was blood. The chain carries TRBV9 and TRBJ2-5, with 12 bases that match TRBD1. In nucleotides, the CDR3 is TGCGCCAGCAGTGTTGGGACAGGGGGCCGGGAGACCCAGTACTTC. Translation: CASSVGTGGRETQYF.